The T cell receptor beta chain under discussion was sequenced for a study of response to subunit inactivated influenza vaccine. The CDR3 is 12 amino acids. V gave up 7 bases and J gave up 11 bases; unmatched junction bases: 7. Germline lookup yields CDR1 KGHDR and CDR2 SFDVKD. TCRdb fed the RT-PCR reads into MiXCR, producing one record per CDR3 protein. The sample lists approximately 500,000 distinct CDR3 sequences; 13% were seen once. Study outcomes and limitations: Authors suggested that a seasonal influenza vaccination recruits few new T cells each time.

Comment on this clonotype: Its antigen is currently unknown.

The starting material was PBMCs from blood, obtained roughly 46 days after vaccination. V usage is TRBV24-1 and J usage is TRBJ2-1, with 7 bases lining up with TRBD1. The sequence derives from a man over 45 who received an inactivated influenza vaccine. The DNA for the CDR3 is TGTGCCACCAGGGAGAGACAGGGAAAGCAGTTCTTC. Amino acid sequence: CATRERQGKQFF.